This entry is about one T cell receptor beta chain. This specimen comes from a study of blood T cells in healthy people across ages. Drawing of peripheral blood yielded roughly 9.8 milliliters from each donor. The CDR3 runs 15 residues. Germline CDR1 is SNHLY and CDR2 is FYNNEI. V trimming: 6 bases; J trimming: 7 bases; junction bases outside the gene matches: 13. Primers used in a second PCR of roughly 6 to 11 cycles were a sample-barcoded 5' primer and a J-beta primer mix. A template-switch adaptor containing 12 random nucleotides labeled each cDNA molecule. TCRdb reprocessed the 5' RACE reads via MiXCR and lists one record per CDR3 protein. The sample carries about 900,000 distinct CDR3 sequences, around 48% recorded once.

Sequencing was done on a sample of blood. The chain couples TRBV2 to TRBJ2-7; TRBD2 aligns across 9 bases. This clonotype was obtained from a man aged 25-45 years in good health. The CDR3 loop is CASSPTSGGPREQYF. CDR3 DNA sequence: TGTGCCAGCAGCCCAACGAGCGGGGGGCCCCGGGAGCAGTACTTC.